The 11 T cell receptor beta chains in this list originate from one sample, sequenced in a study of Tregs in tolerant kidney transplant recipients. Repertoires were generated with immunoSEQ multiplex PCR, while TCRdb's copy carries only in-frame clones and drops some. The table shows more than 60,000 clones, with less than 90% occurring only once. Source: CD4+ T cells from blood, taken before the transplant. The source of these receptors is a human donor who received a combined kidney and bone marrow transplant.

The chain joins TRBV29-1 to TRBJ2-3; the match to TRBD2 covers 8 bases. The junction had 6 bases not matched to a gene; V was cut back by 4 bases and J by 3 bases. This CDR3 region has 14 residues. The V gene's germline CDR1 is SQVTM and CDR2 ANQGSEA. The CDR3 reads CSVGKAGGTDTQYF. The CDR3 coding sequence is TGCAGCGTTGGGAAGGCGGGAGGTACAGATACGCAGTATTTT.

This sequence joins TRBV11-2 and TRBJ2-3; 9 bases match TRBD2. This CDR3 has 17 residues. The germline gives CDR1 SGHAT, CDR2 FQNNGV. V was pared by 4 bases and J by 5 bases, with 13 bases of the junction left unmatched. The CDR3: CASSSRGSGRWIDTQYF. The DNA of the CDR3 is TGTGCCAGCAGCTCCAGGGGTAGCGGGAGATGGATAGATACGCAGTATTTT.

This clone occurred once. The CDR3 is CASSQDPARGTEAFF. CDR3 DNA: TGCGCCAGCAGCCAAGATCCAGCCAGGGGCACTGAAGCTTTCTTT. The J gene is TRBJ1-1, the V gene TRBV4-1; perhaps TRBD1 as D (6 bases). Germline values: CDR1 MGHRA, CDR2 YSYEKL. Trimming cost V 0 bases and J 4 bases, with 12 bases left between them. The CDR3 contains 15 residues.

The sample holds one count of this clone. CDR3 DNA sequence: TGCGCCAGCAGCCCTCCGGGACAGGGCCACGAGCAGTACTTC. It encodes CASSPPGQGHEQYF. This chain connects TRBV4-1 to TRBJ2-7; 9 positions match TRBD1. Trimming took 4 bases from V and 5 from J; bases not matched to a gene: 6. The germline CDR1 and CDR2 sequences are MGHRA and YSYEKL. This CDR3 is built from 14 residues.

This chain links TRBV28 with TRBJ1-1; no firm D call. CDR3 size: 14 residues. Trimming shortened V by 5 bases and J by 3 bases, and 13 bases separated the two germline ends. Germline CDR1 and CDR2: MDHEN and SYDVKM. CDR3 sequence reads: CASSQVEVDTEAFF. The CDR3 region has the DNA TGTGCCAGCAGTCAGGTGGAGGTGGACACTGAAGCTTTCTTT.

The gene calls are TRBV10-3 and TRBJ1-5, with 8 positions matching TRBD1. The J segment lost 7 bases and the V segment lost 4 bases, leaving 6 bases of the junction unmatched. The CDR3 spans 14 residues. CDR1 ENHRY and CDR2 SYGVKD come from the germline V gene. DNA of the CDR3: TGTGCCATCAGTGGGCAGGGGGCAGGGCAGCCCCAGCATTTT. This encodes CAISGQGAGQPQHF.

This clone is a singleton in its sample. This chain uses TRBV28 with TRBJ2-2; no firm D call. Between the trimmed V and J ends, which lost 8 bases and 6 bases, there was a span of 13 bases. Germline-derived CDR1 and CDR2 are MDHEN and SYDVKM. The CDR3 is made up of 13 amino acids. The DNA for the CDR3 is TGTGCCAGCCATAGCCTTCCTCCCGGGGAGCTGTTTTTT. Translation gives CASHSLPPGELFF.

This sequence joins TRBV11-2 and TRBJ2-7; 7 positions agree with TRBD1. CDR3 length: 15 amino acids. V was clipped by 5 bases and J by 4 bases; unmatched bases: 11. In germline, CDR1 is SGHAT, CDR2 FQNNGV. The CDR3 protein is CASSKRTGFSYEQYF. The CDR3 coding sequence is TGTGCCAGCAGCAAGAGGACAGGATTCTCTTACGAGCAGTACTTC. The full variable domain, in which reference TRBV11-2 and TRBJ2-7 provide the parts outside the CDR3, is EAGVAQSPRYKIIEKRQSVAFWCNPISGHATLYWYQQILGQGPKLLIQFQNNGVVDDSQLPKDRFSAERLKGVDSTLKIQPAKLEDSAVYLCASSKRTGFSYEQYFGPGTRLTVT.

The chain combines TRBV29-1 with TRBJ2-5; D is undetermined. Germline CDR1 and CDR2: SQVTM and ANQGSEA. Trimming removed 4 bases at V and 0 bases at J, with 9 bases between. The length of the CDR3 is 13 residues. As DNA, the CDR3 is TGCAGCGTTGGGGCGAACAACCAAGAGACCCAGTACTTC. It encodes CSVGANNQETQYF.

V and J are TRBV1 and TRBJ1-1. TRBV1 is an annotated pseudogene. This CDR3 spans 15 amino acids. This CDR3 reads CTSSQDREEDTEAFF. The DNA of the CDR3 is TGCACCAGCAGCCAAGACCGGGAGGAGGACACTGAAGCTTTCTTT.

The CDR3 sequence: CASPSGTGHCGGNEKLFF. The CDR3, as DNA: TGCGCCAGCCCATCCGGGACAGGGCATTGTGGTGGTAATGAAAAACTGTTTTTT. The gene calls are TRBV23-1 and TRBJ1-4, with 9 bases that match TRBD1. TRBV23-1 is an open reading frame, and its role is uncertain. This CDR3 is built from 18 residues. The junction had 17 bases not matched to a gene; V was cut back by 8 bases and J by 4 bases.